This TCR beta chain was observed in a study of blood T cells in healthy people across ages. Findings of the study overall: Estimates drawn from one million T cells were deemed to understate diversity.

The study drew donors from healthy Caucasian individuals in Russia aged about 6 to 95. The CDR3 length is 15 residues. V gave up 6 bases and J gave up 0 bases, with 12 bases separating them. Germline V lookup: CDR1 SGHTA, CDR2 FQGNSA. Sample-barcoded 5' priming and a J-beta primer mix drove a second PCR of about 6 to 12 cycles. A template-switch adaptor containing 12 random nucleotides labeled each cDNA molecule. TCRdb recomputed calls from the 5' RACE reads with MiXCR, one row per CDR3 protein. The data hold approximately 600,000 distinct CDR3 sequences, with 58% observed a single time. Points on this clonotype: The antigen is unknown.

This chain joins TRBV7-2 and TRBJ2-1; D not certain. This sequence originates from a man between 60 and 75 years old in good health. Material: blood. CDR3 bases: TGTGCCAGCAGTCCCAGGACCAGCTCCTACAATGAGCAGTTCTTC. Amino acids: CASSPRTSSYNEQFF. Complete variable domain (other parts from reference TRBV7-2 and TRBJ2-1): GAGVSQSPSNKVTEKGKDVELRCDPISGHTALYWYRQSLGQGLEFLIYFQGNSAPDKSGLPSDRFSAERTGGSVSTLTIQRTQQEDSAVYLCASSPRTSSYNEQFFGPGTRLTVL.